The clone carrying this T cell receptor beta chain was counted between two and nine times. The antigen remains undetermined. TCRdb processed the RACE reads anew with MiXCR; each CDR3 protein has one entry. The table includes 80,000 to 95,000 distinct CDR3 sequences, 9.5% to 12% detected once. These data belong to a study of human T cells and chemical hapten exposure. Study at large: Diphenylcyclopropenone doses were given weekly to the scalps of patients across the roughly 25-week study. Whole-study findings and limits: TCRs exceeding a frequency of 1 in 1000 stayed unchanged under DPC sensitization.

Trimming took 6 bases from V and 8 from J; bases not matched to a gene: 10. The CDR3 totals 14 residues. Germline-derived CDR1 and CDR2 are MNHNY and SVGAGI (reference sequence). Time point noted: patch test 1, 2 weeks after DPC sensitization. As to treatment: therapeutic diphenylcyclopropenone sensitization with weekly scalp DPC. Alopecia patients between 18 and 70 years old and suitable for DPC were used as donors. Unseparated into fractions, whole blood served as the source from which total RNA was extracted. Specimen: whole blood, collected in connection with sensitization to the hapten diphenylcyclopropenone (DPC). V usage is TRBV6-6 and J usage is TRBJ1-5, with TRBD1 identical over 7 bases. The origin of this receptor is a woman in her forties or fifties with alopecia areata. Some clones in this sample may be carry-over from other donors' samples. In DNA, the CDR3 is TGTGCCAGCAGGACAGGGACAAGGCAAAAGCCCCAGCATTTT. This gives the protein CASRTGTRQKPQHF.